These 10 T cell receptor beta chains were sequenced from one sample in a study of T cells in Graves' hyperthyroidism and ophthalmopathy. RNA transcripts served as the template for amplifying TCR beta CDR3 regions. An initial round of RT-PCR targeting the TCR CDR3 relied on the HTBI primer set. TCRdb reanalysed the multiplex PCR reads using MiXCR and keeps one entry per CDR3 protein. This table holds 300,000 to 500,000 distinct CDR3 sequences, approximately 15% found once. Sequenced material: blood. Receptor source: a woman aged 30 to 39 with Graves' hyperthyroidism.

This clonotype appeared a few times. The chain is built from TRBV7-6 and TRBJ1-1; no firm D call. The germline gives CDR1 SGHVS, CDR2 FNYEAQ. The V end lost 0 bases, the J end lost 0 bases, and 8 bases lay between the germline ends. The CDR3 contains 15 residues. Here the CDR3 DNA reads TGTGCCAGCAGCTTAGCTCCGCACATGAACACTGAAGCTTTCTTT. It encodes CASSLAPHMNTEAFF.

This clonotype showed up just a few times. CDR3 nucleotides: TGTGCCAGCAGTCCTACCGGGGACCTGAGCTCCTACGAGCAGTACTTC. Protein product: CASSPTGDLSSYEQYF. The rearrangement uses TRBV6-1 and TRBJ2-7, with D perhaps being TRBD1 or TRBD2 (5 bases each). The CDR3 contains 16 residues. V shed 5 bases and J shed 0 bases, with 17 bases lying between them. Germline assignment: CDR1 MNHNS and CDR2 SASEGT.

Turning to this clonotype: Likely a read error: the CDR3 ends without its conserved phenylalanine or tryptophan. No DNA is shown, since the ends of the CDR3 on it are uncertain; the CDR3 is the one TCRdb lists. CDR3 amino acids: CSAGGGTTTPYC. The chain has TRBV29-1 and TRBJ2-5; the table's D gene call, TRBD1, was not cross checked with the DNA. Germline lookup yields CDR1 SQVTM and CDR2 ANQGSEA. With termini counted, the CDR3 has 12 amino acids.

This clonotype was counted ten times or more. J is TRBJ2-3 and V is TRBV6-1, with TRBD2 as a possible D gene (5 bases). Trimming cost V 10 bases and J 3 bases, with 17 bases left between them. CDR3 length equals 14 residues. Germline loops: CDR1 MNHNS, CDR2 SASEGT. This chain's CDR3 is CAIRRGALTDTQYF. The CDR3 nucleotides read TGTGCCATCCGTCGGGGAGCGTTGACAGATACGCAGTATTTT.

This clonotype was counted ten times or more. The CDR3 DNA reads TGTGCCAGCTCACCGCCAGGACTAGACTCAGATACGCAGTATTTT. This codes for CASSPPGLDSDTQYF. J is TRBJ2-3 and V is TRBV18; 7 bases align to TRBD2. CDR1 is KGHSH and CDR2 is LQKENI in the germline V gene. J gave up 4 bases and V 3 bases, and 7 bases lay outside the gene matches. This CDR3 region has 15 residues.

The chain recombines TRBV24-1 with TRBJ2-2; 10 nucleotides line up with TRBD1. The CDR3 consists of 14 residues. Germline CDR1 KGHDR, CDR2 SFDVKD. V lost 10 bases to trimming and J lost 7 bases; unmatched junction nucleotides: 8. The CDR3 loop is CATTGTGDDGELFF. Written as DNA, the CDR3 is TGTGCCACAACCGGGACAGGGGACGACGGGGAGCTGTTTTTT.

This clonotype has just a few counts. CDR3 nucleotides: TGCAGTGCTAGAGATCGAGTTCGGGGGAGTGACAAAAACATTCAGTACTTC. It encodes CSARDRVRGSDKNIQYF. J is TRBJ2-4 and V is TRBV20-1; possibly TRBD2 for D (6 bases). Trimming stripped 0 bases from V and 3 bases from J, with 18 bases between. The CDR3 loop spans 17 amino acids. The germline V gene encodes CDR1 DFQATT and CDR2 SNEGSKA (reference sequence).

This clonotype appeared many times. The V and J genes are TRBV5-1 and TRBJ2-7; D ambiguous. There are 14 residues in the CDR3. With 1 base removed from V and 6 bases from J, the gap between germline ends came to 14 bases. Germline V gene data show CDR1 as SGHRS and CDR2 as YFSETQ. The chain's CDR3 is CASSLYTRETEQYF. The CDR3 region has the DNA TGCGCCAGCAGCTTGTATACACGTGAGACCGAGCAGTACTTC.

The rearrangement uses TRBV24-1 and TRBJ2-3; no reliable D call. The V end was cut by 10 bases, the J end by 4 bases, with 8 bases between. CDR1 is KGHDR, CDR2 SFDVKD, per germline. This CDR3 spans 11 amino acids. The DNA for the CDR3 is TGTGCCACTGCCCGTTCAGATACGCAGTATTTT. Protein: CATARSDTQYF.

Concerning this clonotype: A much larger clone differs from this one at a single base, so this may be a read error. In DNA, the CDR3 is TGCGCCAGCTCGACTAGCGGCTACGAGCAGTTCTTC. Its protein product is CASSTSGYEQFF. The V call is TRBV10-1, the J call TRBJ2-1; 9 positions match TRBD2. Germline-derived CDR1 and CDR2 are WNHNN and SYGVQD (reference sequence). V shed 8 bases, J shed 10 bases, and the junction held 6 bases outside the gene matches. This CDR3 spans 12 amino acids.